Following are 30 T cell receptor beta chains from one sample sequenced in a study of T cell changes during pregnancy in multiple sclerosis. Profiling relied on immunoSEQ multiplex PCR, and the TCRdb table lists in-frame clones only, not all of them. Altogether some 100,000 clones are present, approximately 92% being singletons, with the ten largest covering approximately 1.2%. This specimen was peripheral blood, taken in the second trimester of pregnancy. The origin of the receptors is a female donor with multiple sclerosis, enrolled in a pregnancy study.

Remarks on this clone: This specimen includes other DNA sequences encoding the same CDR3. The rearrangement joins TRBV27 to TRBJ2-3; the match to TRBD2 covers 8 bases. V dropped 3 bases and J dropped 4; count of bases not matched to a gene: 0. This CDR3 contains 13 residues. CDR1 and CDR2 (germline): MNHEY, SMNVEV (reference sequence). The CDR3 coding sequence is TGTGCCAGCAGTTTGGGACTAGCAGATACGCAGTATTTT. Protein product: CASSLGLADTQYF.

The chain links TRBV28 to TRBJ2-3; D is perhaps TRBD1 (6 bases). In germline, CDR1 is MDHEN, CDR2 SYDVKM. The CDR3 is 13 residues long. V was pared by 8 bases and J by 4 bases, with 13 bases between. CDR3 coding DNA: TGTGCCAGCCTCCAGGGGTACTCAGATACGCAGTATTTT. This encodes CASLQGYSDTQYF. Full variable domain (rest looked up from reference TRBV28 and TRBJ2-3): DVKVTQSSRYLVKRTGEKVFLECVQDMDHENMFWYRQDPGLGLRLIYFSYDVKMKEKGDIPEGYSVSREKKERFSLILESASTNQTSMYLCASLQGYSDTQYFGPGTRLTVL.

Here the CDR3 reads CSVYDSIEAFF. For the CDR3, the DNA is TGCAGCGTATATGACAGTATTGAAGCTTTCTTT. The V gene is TRBV29-1, the J gene TRBJ1-1; the D gene is possibly TRBD1 (5 bases). Germline V gene sequence: CDR1 SQVTM, CDR2 ANQGSEA. V gave up 6 bases and J gave up 7 bases, with 12 bases separating them. CDR3 length: 11 amino acids.

J is TRBJ2-1 and V is TRBV27; 8 bases agree with TRBD2. This CDR3 comprises 14 residues. V trimming: 4 bases; J trimming: 10 bases; junction bases outside the gene matches: 9. Per the germline V gene, CDR1 is MNHEY and CDR2 is SMNVEV (reference sequence). CDR3 region: CASSWEREPEEQFF. The CDR3 nucleotides read TGTGCCAGCAGTTGGGAGCGGGAGCCGGAGGAGCAGTTCTTC.

The count of this clone is one. This rearrangement joins TRBV13 to TRBJ2-5; the D gene is possibly TRBD1 (6 bases). The CDR3 has 14 amino acids. Germline loops: CDR1 PRHDT, CDR2 FYEKMQ (reference sequence). The ends were cut back, 2 bases at V and 5 bases at J, with 12 bases in the middle. CDR3 protein: CASSLTGIRETQYF. CDR3 in DNA: TGTGCCAGCAGCTTAACAGGGATCAGGGAGACCCAGTACTTC.

The chain is built from TRBV9 and TRBJ1-1; 7 nucleotides agree with TRBD1. Trimming took 3 bases from V and 1 from J; bases not matched to a gene: 3. Per the germline V gene, CDR1 is SGDLS and CDR2 is YYNGEE. The length of the CDR3 is 14 residues. CDR3 residues: CASSGRTGNTEAFF. The CDR3 coding sequence is TGTGCCAGCAGCGGGAGGACAGGGAACACTGAAGCTTTCTTT.

The V and J genes are TRBV11-1 and TRBJ1-2, with D tentatively TRBD1 (6 bases). The germline V and J ends were trimmed by 4 bases and 4 bases, with 13 bases remaining between them. This CDR3 region has 14 residues. The germline CDR1 and CDR2 sequences are SGHAT and FQDESV (reference sequence). CDR3 DNA sequence: TGTGCCAGCAGCTCCTTTGGACAGACCTATGGCTACACCTTC. Protein sequence: CASSSFGQTYGYTF.

As regards this clone: Other nucleotide sequences in the sample specify the same CDR3. V and J are TRBV14 and TRBJ1-1; no clear D. CDR1 is SGHDN and CDR2 is FVKESK in the germline V gene. V lost 4 bases, J lost 0 bases, and 6 bases lay in between. The CDR3 length is 13 residues. CDR3 sequence (DNA): TGTGCCAGCAGCCCTAGGATGAACACTGAAGCTTTCTTT. Translating gives CASSPRMNTEAFF.

The chain uses TRBV14 and TRBJ2-1; 10 bases map to TRBD2. CDR1 and CDR2 from the germline V gene are SGHDN and FVKESK. This CDR3 is built from 15 residues. The V and J ends lost 6 bases and 9 bases, in that order; junction bases with no gene match: 11. The CDR3 here is CASRRGTSDRGEQFF. Written as DNA, the CDR3 is TGTGCCAGCAGACGCGGGACTAGCGACCGGGGTGAGCAGTTCTTC.

This rearrangement joins TRBV7-2 to TRBJ2-1, with D possibly being TRBD2 (5 bases). Germline lookup yields CDR1 SGHTA and CDR2 FQGNSA. The CDR3 runs 16 residues. The V end was cut by 1 base, the J end by 2 bases, with 12 bases between. CDR3 loop: CASSLVPRATYNEQFF. The DNA of the CDR3 is TGTGCCAGCAGCTTAGTCCCGCGGGCTACCTACAATGAGCAGTTCTTC.

This chain uses TRBV9 with TRBJ1-2; 9 bases fit TRBD1. This CDR3 has 15 residues. Germline CDR1 is SGDLS and CDR2 is YYNGEE. J was trimmed by 4 bases and V by 2 bases; bases with no gene match: 6. CDR3 sequence reads: CASSVRGTGPYGYTF. CDR3 nucleotides: TGTGCCAGCAGCGTGAGGGGGACAGGGCCCTATGGCTACACCTTC.

The gene calls are TRBV2 and TRBJ2-7; 8 nucleotides align to TRBD1. Germline lookup yields CDR1 SNHLY and CDR2 FYNNEI. The J segment lost 3 bases and the V segment lost 6 bases, leaving 7 bases of the junction unmatched. The CDR3 totals 14 residues. The CDR3 loop is CASSPGQVLYEQYF. The CDR3 coding sequence is TGTGCCAGCAGCCCGGGACAGGTACTCTACGAGCAGTACTTC. Looking up the rest from reference TRBV2 and TRBJ2-7 gives the full variable domain: EPEVTQTPSHQVTQMGQEVILRCVPISNHLYFYWYRQILGQKVEFLVSFYNNEISEKSEIFDDQFSVERPDGSNFTLKIRSTKLEDSAMYFCASSPGQVLYEQYFGPGTRLTVT.

The gene calls are TRBV19 and TRBJ2-5, with TRBD2 identical over 7 bases. The CDR3 consists of 14 residues. In germline, CDR1 is LNHDA, CDR2 SQIVND (reference sequence). Trimming cost V 3 bases and J 9 bases; bases outside gene matches: 10. The CDR3 DNA is TGTGCCAGTAGTATGAGCGCGGGAGTTGGGGCCCAGTACTTC. The encoded protein is CASSMSAGVGAQYF.

The rearrangement uses TRBV19 and TRBJ2-2; D call uncertain. Germline lookup yields CDR1 LNHDA and CDR2 SQIVND (reference sequence). V dropped 3 bases and J dropped 3 bases, with 8 bases sitting between them. The CDR3 runs 14 residues. The CDR3 nucleotides read TGTGCCAGTAGTATGATACTTTACACCGGGGAGCTGTTTTTT. It is translated as CASSMILYTGELFF.

The genes are TRBV19 and TRBJ1-1; D is unclear. This CDR3 has 12 residues. Trimming removed 4 bases from V and 6 bases from J, with 9 bases in between. CDR1 LNHDA and CDR2 SQIVND come from the germline V gene (reference sequence). CDR3: CASSSDEAEAFF. Here the CDR3 DNA reads TGTGCCAGTAGTAGTGACGAGGCTGAAGCTTTCTTT.

V usage is TRBV30 and J usage is TRBJ2-4, with 8 bases aligning to TRBD1. The CDR3 covers 15 residues. Germline loops: CDR1 GTSNPN, CDR2 SVGIG (reference sequence). V shed 1 base, J shed 6 bases, and the junction held 8 bases outside the gene matches. Here the CDR3 DNA reads TGTGCCTGGAGTGCACTTCCAGGGGGCATAAACATTCAGTACTTC. Its translation is CAWSALPGGINIQYF. Based on the CDR3 plus reference TRBV30 and TRBJ2-4, the full variable domain is SQTIHQWPATLVQPVGSPLSLECTVEGTSNPNLYWYRQAAGRGLQLLFYSVGIGQISSEVPQNLSASRPQDRQFILSSKKLLLSDSGFYLCAWSALPGGINIQYFGAGTRLSVL.

V is TRBV6-4 and J is TRBJ2-7; 7 bases are a match to TRBD1. Germline V CDR1 and CDR2: MRHNA, SNTAGT. Unmatched junction bases numbered 8, after V lost 6 bases and J lost 3 bases. This CDR3 contains 14 residues. The CDR3 DNA is TGTGCCAGCAGCGTACCCACAGGGGACTACGAGCAGTACTTC. Its translation: CASSVPTGDYEQYF.

This clone was found once. This rearrangement joins TRBV5-1 to TRBJ1-5; 8 bases match TRBD1. V shed 0 bases and J 6 bases; nucleotides not matched to a gene: 11. The CDR3 runs to 17 residues. In germline, CDR1 is SGHRS, CDR2 YFSETQ. Written as DNA, the CDR3 is TGCGCCAGCAGCTTGGTTCCGGGGGCAGGGGGCAGTCAGCCCCAGCATTTT. Translation: CASSLVPGAGGSQPQHF. Variable domain in full (rest from reference TRBV5-1 and TRBJ1-5): KAGVTQTPRYLIKTRGQQVTLSCSPISGHRSVSWYQQTPGQGLQFLFEYFSETQRNKGNFPGRFSGRQFSNSRSEMNVSTLELGDSALYLCASSLVPGAGGSQPQHFGDGTRLSIL.

This sequence joins TRBV18 and TRBJ2-7, with 9 bases identical to TRBD1. Germline-derived CDR1 and CDR2 are KGHSH and LQKENI. The CDR3 is 15 amino acids. The V and J ends lost 3 bases and 2 bases, in that order; junction bases with no gene match: 5. The CDR3 protein is CASSPGTGTAYEQYF. CDR3 nucleotides: TGTGCCAGCTCACCCGGGACAGGGACAGCCTACGAGCAGTACTTC.

V is TRBV5-4 and J is TRBJ2-1; perhaps TRBD2 as D (6 bases). The germline V gene has CDR1 SGHNT and CDR2 YYREEE (reference sequence). The ends were cut back, 0 bases at V and 9 bases at J, with 10 bases in the middle. This CDR3 is 13 amino acids long. This chain's CDR3 is CASSLVGGGEQFF. CDR3 sequence (DNA): TGTGCCAGCAGCTTGGTGGGGGGAGGTGAGCAGTTCTTC. The variable domain in full, with the rest retrieved from reference TRBV5-4 and TRBJ2-1, is ETGVTQSPTHLIKTRGQQVTLRCSSQSGHNTVSWYQQALGQGPQFIFQYYREEENGRGNFPPRFSGLQFPNYSSELNVNALELDDSALYLCASSLVGGGEQFFGPGTRLTVL.

This clone has just one count. The CDR3 bases are TGTGCCAGTACGGGCCCAGGCAGGGGCGATTACACCTTC. It encodes CASTGPGRGDYTF. The chain has TRBV19 and TRBJ1-2; perhaps TRBD1 as D (6 bases). CDR3 length: 13 residues. Trimming took off 7 bases at V and 11 bases at J, with 20 bases between the two ends. Germline loops: CDR1 LNHDA, CDR2 SQIVND (reference sequence).

V gene TRBV10-3 combines with J gene TRBJ1-6, with a weak D call TRBD1 (6 bases). Trimming pared 5 bases from V and 10 bases from J, leaving 15 bases between. The CDR3 is 14 amino acids. Per germline, CDR1 ENHRY and CDR2 SYGVKD. The chain's CDR3 is CAISPRGAESPLHF. DNA for the CDR3: TGTGCCATCAGTCCCCGGGGGGCCGAATCACCCCTCCACTTT.

The gene calls are TRBV28 and TRBJ1-2; 8 nucleotides align to TRBD1. The CDR3 totals 14 residues. J was trimmed by 8 bases and V by 6 bases; bases with no gene match: 11. The germline V gene has CDR1 MDHEN and CDR2 SYDVKM. CDR3 nucleotides: TGTGCCAGCAGCCCTGGACAGGGAGTACGGGGCTACACCTTC. Translated, it gives CASSPGQGVRGYTF.

This clone appeared once. V is TRBV9 and J is TRBJ2-3; weak D call: TRBD2 (5 bases). V was cut by 1 base and J by 2 bases, with 20 bases left in between. In germline, CDR1 is SGDLS, CDR2 YYNGEE. The CDR3 spans 18 residues. The chain's CDR3 is CASSVNVRAAEPTDTQYF. The CDR3 coding sequence is TGTGCCAGCAGCGTAAACGTTCGAGCGGCCGAACCCACAGATACGCAGTATTTT.

The gene calls are TRBV7-7 and TRBJ2-7, with a possible D match to TRBD1 (5 bases). The CDR3 is 13 residues long. Germline V lookup: CDR1 SSHAT, CDR2 FNYEAQ (reference sequence). Between the trimmed V and J ends, which lost 6 bases and 3 bases, there was a span of 12 bases. This chain's CDR3 is CASSFTQGYEQYF. The CDR3, as DNA: TGTGCCAGCAGTTTTACGCAGGGCTACGAGCAGTACTTC. Looking up the rest from reference TRBV7-7 and TRBJ2-7 gives the full variable domain: GAGVSQSPRYKVTKRGQDVTLRCDPISSHATLYWYQQALGQGPEFLTYFNYEAQPDKSGLPSDRFSAERPEGSISTLTIQRTEQRDSAMYRCASSFTQGYEQYFGPGTRLTVT.

This chain uses TRBV6-1 with TRBJ1-5; D not certain. The germline V gene encodes CDR1 MNHNS and CDR2 SASEGT. This CDR3 is built from 13 residues. V lost 2 bases to trimming and J lost 6 bases, with 8 bases between them. The DNA of the CDR3 is TGTGCCAGCAGTGAAAGCGTTAGTCAGCCCCAGCATTTT. This codes for CASSESVSQPQHF.

The rearrangement joins TRBV5-1 to TRBJ2-7; TRBD1 agrees at 7 bases. With 0 bases clipped from V and 2 bases from J, the junction kept 2 bases outside the gene matches. In germline, CDR1 is SGHRS, CDR2 YFSETQ. The length of the CDR3 is 14 residues. Here the CDR3 DNA reads TGCGCCAGCAGCTTGGGGGACAGCCCCTACGAGCAGTACTTC. This encodes CASSLGDSPYEQYF.

J is TRBJ2-1 and V is TRBV6-5, with a tentative D call TRBD1 (5 bases). This CDR3 comprises 16 residues. V gave up 0 bases and J gave up 4 bases, with 13 bases separating them. Germline V gene data show CDR1 as MNHEY and CDR2 as SVGAGI. The CDR3 reads CASSYSAGLGYNEQFF. CDR3 DNA: TGTGCCAGCAGTTACTCAGCAGGGTTAGGGTACAATGAGCAGTTCTTC.

The chain has TRBV30 and TRBJ1-2; 12 nucleotides line up with TRBD1. Germline V lookup: CDR1 GTSNPN, CDR2 SVGIG (reference sequence). This CDR3 is 14 amino acids long. V lost 2 bases to trimming and J lost 6 bases; unmatched junction nucleotides: 4. The DNA of the CDR3 is TGTGCCTGGAGTTTGGGGACAGGGGGCGATGGCTACACCTTC. It yields the protein CAWSLGTGGDGYTF.

This chain links TRBV7-6 with TRBJ2-3; D uncertain. V lost 1 base and J lost 0, with 11 bases in between. Germline V gives CDR1 SGHVS, CDR2 FNYEAQ. This CDR3 spans 16 amino acids. The CDR3 sequence is CASSLVSASSTDTQYF. The CDR3 DNA is TGTGCCAGCAGCTTAGTGAGTGCCTCTAGCACAGATACGCAGTATTTT.